The entry that follows covers one T cell receptor (beta chain) sequence. Profiled with immunoSEQ multiplex PCR; TCRdb holds only in-frame clones, not every one. The sample lists 90,000 to 120,000 clones; 94% were seen once. The sample comes from a study of siplizumab effects on memory and regulatory T cells. Between the trimmed V and J ends, which lost 5 bases and 6 bases, there was a span of 14 bases. The germline CDR1 and CDR2 sequences are MNHEY and SMNVEV (reference sequence). The CDR3 extends over 14 amino acids. V is TRBV27 and J is TRBJ1-5; the D gene is possibly TRBD1 (6 bases). This receptor was obtained from a human donor in good health. The sequenced sample consisted of Tregs sorted from blood. The CDR3 sequence: CASSTTGFGQPQHF. CDR3 DNA: TGTGCCAGCAGTACTACAGGGTTTGGTCAGCCCCAGCATTTT.